This T cell receptor (beta chain) was retrieved from a study of T cell responses to AZD1222 COVID-19 vaccine. Clones were read by immunoSEQ multiplex PCR, and TCRdb kept only the in-frame ones, dropping some. The sample records over 100,000 clones, around 82% being singletons. CDR1 and CDR2 from the germline V gene are LNHDA and SQIVND (reference sequence). The trim removed 1 base at V and 1 base at J, leaving 4 bases unmatched. The CDR3 length is 16 residues. The V gene is TRBV19, the J gene TRBJ2-1; 7 positions agree with TRBD1. The receptor comes from an adult in good health. The material was peripheral blood, obtained on day 0 of AZD1222 vaccination. CDR3 amino acids: CASSIGTGESYNEQFF. The CDR3, as DNA: TGTGCCAGTAGTATAGGTACAGGGGAGTCCTACAATGAGCAGTTCTTC.